What follows are 27 T cell receptor beta chains derived from one specimen sequenced in a study of blood T cell repertoires in COVID-19. Sequencing used immunoSEQ multiplex PCR; TCRdb keeps in-frame clones, though not all of them. The table has roughly 190,000 clones, around 87% seen once. The sample taken for sequencing was PBMCs or T cells enriched from blood (not recorded which). The receptors originated from a woman aged 25 to 39 who had recovered from COVID-19.

The V call is TRBV20-1, the J call TRBJ1-1; the D is unclear. The CDR3 sequence is 11 residues long. The germline V gene has CDR1 DFQATT and CDR2 SNEGSKA (reference sequence). V gave up 6 bases and J gave up 2 bases, with 7 bases separating them. The CDR3 region is CSAPLNTEAFF. As DNA, the CDR3 is TGCAGTGCGCCCCTAAACACTGAAGCTTTCTTT.

V and J are TRBV11-3 and TRBJ2-1, with TRBD1 as a possible D gene (6 bases). V was pared by 5 bases and J by 4 bases, with 21 bases between. The CDR3 covers 17 residues. CDR1 SGHNT and CDR2 YENEEA come from the germline V gene. CDR3 amino acids: CASSHTLTGFPYNEQFF. For the CDR3, the DNA is TGTGCCAGCAGCCACACCCTTACAGGGTTTCCGTACAATGAGCAGTTCTTC.

The V gene is TRBV3-1 (or the pseudogene TRBV3-2), the J gene TRBJ1-6; no definite D call. V shed 2 bases and J shed 10 bases, with 6 bases lying between them. CDR1 is LGHDT and CDR2 is YNNKEL in the germline V gene (reference sequence). There are 12 residues in the CDR3. The CDR3 coding sequence is TGTGCCAGCAGCCAACCCGGGTCACCCCTCCACTTT. Protein product: CASSQPGSPLHF.

This chain uses TRBV7-8 with TRBJ1-5; TRBD1 might be the D (5 bases). The CDR3 sequence is 15 residues long. Trimming pared 4 bases from V and 4 bases from J, leaving 14 bases between. CDR1 SGHVS and CDR2 FQNEAQ come from the germline V gene. Here the CDR3 reads CASSSPRGENQPQHF. The CDR3, as DNA: TGTGCCAGCAGCTCCCCTAGGGGTGAAAATCAGCCCCAGCATTTT.

V usage is TRBV27 and J usage is TRBJ2-1; D is unresolved. This CDR3 contains 14 residues. From germline, CDR1 is MNHEY and CDR2 SMNVEV (reference sequence). Trimming cost V 8 bases and J 9 bases, with 20 bases left between them. The CDR3 DNA reads TGTGCCAGCCAAATTATTGGTAGTTCGCGTGAGCAGTTCTTC. This codes for CASQIIGSSREQFF.

The J gene is TRBJ2-3, the V gene TRBV18; TRBD2 matches 8 bases. CDR1 is KGHSH and CDR2 is LQKENI in the germline V gene. The CDR3 covers 15 residues. Unmatched junction bases numbered 2, after V lost 1 base and J lost 2 bases. CDR3 DNA: TGTGCCAGCTCACCACTAGCGGGACCCACAGATACGCAGTATTTT. Its translation is CASSPLAGPTDTQYF.

V is TRBV5-6 and J is TRBJ1-2; TRBD1 is a possible D gene (5 bases). Germline V gene lookup returns CDR1 SGHDT and CDR2 YYEEEE. CDR3 length equals 13 residues. Trimming took off 4 bases at V and 4 bases at J, with 11 bases between the two ends. CDR3: CASSQTDLYGYTF. In nucleotides, the CDR3 is TGTGCCAGCAGCCAGACAGACCTCTATGGCTACACCTTC.

The V and J genes are TRBV7-8 and TRBJ2-7; D call uncertain. The CDR3 loop spans 14 amino acids. V was cut by 5 bases and J by 1 base, with 12 bases left in between. The germline V gene has CDR1 SGHVS and CDR2 FQNEAQ. In DNA, the CDR3 is TGTGCCAGCAGCACCCAATCAGGATCCTACGAGCAGTACTTC. Translation gives CASSTQSGSYEQYF.

This chain joins TRBV6-2 or TRBV6-3 and TRBJ2-7, with TRBD2 matching over 7 bases. V lost 2 bases to trimming and J lost 3 bases; unmatched junction nucleotides: 4. Germline-derived CDR1 and CDR2 are MNHEY and SVGEGT. The CDR3 has 14 residues. The CDR3 loop reads CASSYPGGRYEQYF. In DNA form, the CDR3 reads TGTGCCAGCAGTTACCCGGGAGGCCGCTACGAGCAGTACTTC.

The chain carries TRBV7-2 and TRBJ2-7; a weak D match, TRBD1 (7 bases). Germline V lookup: CDR1 SGHTA, CDR2 FQGNSA. The V gene lost 3 bases and the J gene lost 2 bases, with 14 bases spanning the gap. This CDR3 comprises 15 residues. The CDR3: CASSLGQGGPYEQYF. The CDR3 DNA is TGTGCCAGCAGCTTGGGGCAGGGGGGCCCCTACGAGCAGTACTTC.

The chain joins TRBV27 to TRBJ2-1; D gene ambiguous. Germline CDR1 is MNHEY and CDR2 is SMNVEV (reference sequence). Trimming left V 3 bases short and J 8 bases short, with 11 bases between. The CDR3 has 13 amino acids. CDR3 amino acids: CASSFQVSYEQFF. The DNA of the CDR3 is TGTGCCAGCAGTTTTCAGGTTTCCTATGAGCAGTTCTTC.

The chain recombines TRBV9 with TRBJ1-1, with TRBD1 matching over 7 bases. This CDR3 spans 19 amino acids. Germline assignment: CDR1 SGDLS and CDR2 YYNGEE. Trimming cost V 1 base and J 0 bases; bases outside gene matches: 15. CDR3 amino acids: CASSVFAPGQRPLNTEAFF. The DNA for the CDR3 is TGTGCCAGCAGCGTATTTGCCCCGGGACAGCGACCTTTGAACACTGAAGCTTTCTTT.

The rearrangement uses TRBV7-2 and TRBJ1-1; TRBD1 aligns across 7 bases. The CDR3 spans 16 residues. The ends lost 6 bases at V and 0 bases at J; junction bases unmatched: 10. From germline, CDR1 is SGHTA and CDR2 FQGNSA. DNA of the CDR3: TGTGCCAGCAGGACCCAGGGGGTGGCACTGAACACTGAAGCTTTCTTT. Protein product: CASRTQGVALNTEAFF.

This sequence joins TRBV5-1 and TRBJ1-5; no firm D call. CDR3 length: 16 residues. The germline CDR1 and CDR2 sequences are SGHRS and YFSETQ. With 2 bases removed from V and 2 bases from J, the gap between germline ends came to 14 bases. CDR3 sequence (DNA): TGCGCCAGCAGCTTAAGCGGAAACTTTGGCAATCAGCCCCAGCATTTT. This translates into CASSLSGNFGNQPQHF.

The chain joins TRBV7-2 to TRBJ1-4, with 8 bases matching TRBD1. CDR1 and CDR2 from the germline V gene are SGHTA and FQGNSA. The CDR3 sequence is 15 residues long. V lost 5 bases to trimming and J lost 7 bases; unmatched junction nucleotides: 9. CDR3: CASSPDREIREKLFF. CDR3 DNA sequence: TGTGCCAGCAGCCCGGACAGGGAAATTCGTGAAAAACTGTTTTTT.

The chain has TRBV7-9 and TRBJ1-1, with TRBD1 as a possible D gene (5 bases). The CDR3 length is 16 residues. The V gene's germline CDR1 is SEHNR and CDR2 FQNEAQ (reference sequence). The V gene lost 5 bases and the J gene lost 0 bases, with 16 bases spanning the gap. CDR3 region: CASSPVGGAMNTEAFF. Written as DNA, the CDR3 is TGTGCCAGCAGCCCCGTTGGAGGGGCGATGAACACTGAAGCTTTCTTT.

This chain links TRBV13 with TRBJ2-4; D may be TRBD2 (6 bases). The CDR3 extends over 13 amino acids. The germline gives CDR1 PRHDT, CDR2 FYEKMQ (reference sequence). Between the trimmed V and J ends, which lost 11 bases and 1 base, there was a span of 12 bases. The CDR3 DNA is TGTGCCTCGGCTGGGAGGGCCAAAAACATTCAGTACTTC. Translated, it gives CASAGRAKNIQYF.

This chain links TRBV5-1 with TRBJ2-7; D perhaps matches TRBD1 (6 bases). Trimming cost V 5 bases and J 0 bases, with 12 bases left between them. Per germline, CDR1 SGHRS and CDR2 YFSETQ. The CDR3 consists of 14 residues. In nucleotides, the CDR3 is TGCGCCAGCAGACCCGGGACATCCTCCTACGAGCAGTACTTC. It yields the protein CASRPGTSSYEQYF.

The chain joins TRBV5-4 to TRBJ2-2, with a weak D call TRBD2 (6 bases). V was clipped by 4 bases and J by 6 bases, with 13 bases between them. The CDR3 has 14 amino acids. CDR1 is SGHNT, CDR2 YYREEE, per germline (reference sequence). The CDR3 here is CASSPGLAPGELFF. Written as DNA, the CDR3 is TGTGCCAGCAGCCCGGGACTGGCCCCCGGGGAGCTGTTTTTT. The full variable domain, completed using reference TRBV5-4 and TRBJ2-2, is ETGVTQSPTHLIKTRGQQVTLRCSSQSGHNTVSWYQQALGQGPQFIFQYYREEENGRGNFPPRFSGLQFPNYSSELNVNALELDDSALYLCASSPGLAPGELFFGEGSRLTVL.

The chain carries TRBV25-1 and TRBJ2-2, with D unclear. V was shortened by 4 bases and J by 4 bases, with 4 bases between the two germline ends. This CDR3 spans 12 amino acids. Germline V gene sequence: CDR1 MGHDK, CDR2 SYGVNS. This CDR3 reads CASSVSTGELFF. In DNA, the CDR3 is TGTGCCAGCAGTGTATCCACCGGGGAGCTGTTTTTT.

This chain connects TRBV7-9 to TRBJ2-5, with 9 bases matching TRBD1. V dropped 5 bases and J dropped 4; count of bases not matched to a gene: 8. CDR3 length: 15 amino acids. Germline assignment: CDR1 SEHNR and CDR2 FQNEAQ (reference sequence). The DNA for the CDR3 is TGTGCCAGCAGCGAAGGACAGGGGTGGATAGAGACCCAGTACTTC. This gives the protein CASSEGQGWIETQYF.

This chain joins TRBV18 and TRBJ1-1, with no clear D. This CDR3 region has 13 residues. Trimming cost V 6 bases and J 0 bases, with 8 bases left between them. Germline lookup yields CDR1 KGHSH and CDR2 LQKENI. CDR3 protein: CASSLQMNTEAFF. The CDR3 nucleotides are TGTGCCAGCTCCCTACAGATGAACACTGAAGCTTTCTTT.

The chain employs TRBV25-1 and TRBJ1-5, with D unclear. The CDR3 runs 15 residues. The germline gives CDR1 MGHDK, CDR2 SYGVNS. Trimming left V 2 bases short and J 5 bases short, with 13 bases between. The CDR3 sequence is CASSESRQNDQPQHF. In DNA, the CDR3 is TGTGCCAGCAGTGAAAGCCGACAAAACGATCAGCCCCAGCATTTT.

V gene TRBV2 combines with J gene TRBJ2-5; perhaps TRBD2 as D (6 bases). Germline loops: CDR1 SNHLY, CDR2 FYNNEI. The ends were cut back, 6 bases at V and 4 bases at J, with 18 bases in the middle. This CDR3 comprises 15 residues. The CDR3 reads CASRRLTGEVETQYF. Written as DNA, the CDR3 is TGTGCCAGCAGACGACTTACGGGAGAGGTAGAGACCCAGTACTTC.

J is TRBJ1-1 and V is TRBV7-9; TRBD1 matches 7 bases. This CDR3 is 15 amino acids long. J was trimmed by 2 bases and V by 5 bases; bases with no gene match: 8. Germline CDR1 is SEHNR and CDR2 is FQNEAQ (reference sequence). CDR3 protein: CASSPQTGINTEAFF. In DNA form, the CDR3 reads TGTGCCAGCAGCCCACAGACAGGGATTAACACTGAAGCTTTCTTT.

The chain employs TRBV10-2 and TRBJ1-5, with D possibly matching TRBD1 (6 bases). This CDR3 is 16 amino acids long. Germline-derived CDR1 and CDR2 are WSHSY and SAAADI. Trimming shortened V by 2 bases and J by 0 bases, and 11 bases separated the two germline ends. The CDR3 coding sequence is TGCGCCAGCAGTGAGGGACAGCTTTATAGCAATCAGCCCCAGCATTTT. Translating it yields CASSEGQLYSNQPQHF.

The chain recombines TRBV27 with TRBJ1-5; D uncertain. This CDR3 is built from 15 residues. The germline V and J ends were trimmed by 1 base and 3 bases, with 10 bases remaining between them. In germline, CDR1 is MNHEY, CDR2 SMNVEV (reference sequence). CDR3 amino acids: CASSLYGGVNQPQHF. In nucleotides, the CDR3 is TGTGCCAGCAGTTTATATGGCGGGGTCAATCAGCCCCAGCATTTT.